One T cell receptor beta chain is described in this entry. This record comes from a study of blood T cell repertoires in COVID-19. Here immunoSEQ multiplex PCR was the method, and the copy in TCRdb shows in-frame clones only, minus some. The repertoire consists of just over 300,000 clones, with around 91% occurring once and the leading ten covering approximately 8.8%. Germline-derived CDR1 and CDR2 are SGHNT and YENEEA. Losses at the gene ends were 8 bases for V and 6 bases for J; bases not matched to a gene: 12. The CDR3 totals 14 residues. The chain carries TRBV11-3 and TRBJ1-2; TRBD1 matches 7 bases. Sequencing was carried out using PBMCs or T cells enriched from blood (not recorded which). The TCR sequence derives from a woman aged 40 to 49 who had recovered from COVID-19. CDR3: CASGRQGQWDGYTF. As DNA, the CDR3 is TGTGCCAGCGGACGACAGGGCCAATGGGATGGCTACACCTTC.